The 8 T cell receptor beta chains reported below all come from one sample, sequenced in a study of blood T cell repertoires in COVID-19 (dated by TCRdb to between 2020 and 2021). Preparation of the library involved the immunoSEQ multiplex PCR assay. TCRdb's version of the immuneACCESS table is confined to in-frame rearrangements and falls short of the full clone set. An unresolved V gene accounts for under half of the shortfall where checked; the remainder is of unknown origin. A total of fewer than 200,000 clones appear in this sample, roughly 73% of them only once. Together, the top ten hold 2.5% to 3.5% of the sample. The specimen sequenced was peripheral blood. These receptors all come from a man between 65 and 80 years old with acute or convalescent COVID-19.

V gene TRBV4-3 combines with J gene TRBJ2-1; D is undetermined. This CDR3 region has 13 residues. V shed 0 bases and J shed 9 bases, with 9 bases lying between them. Germline assignment: CDR1 LGHNA and CDR2 YSLEER. The CDR3 DNA is TGCGCCAGCAGCCAAGACCCTGTCAGTGAGCAGTTCTTC. This sequence encodes CASSQDPVSEQFF.

The chain couples TRBV18 to TRBJ2-1; D might be TRBD1 (5 bases). V lost 0 bases and J lost 5, with 14 bases in between. CDR1 KGHSH and CDR2 LQKENI come from the germline V gene. The CDR3 is 16 residues long. DNA for the CDR3: TGTGCCAGCTCACCACCGGGGCGGTCGGTCGACAATGAGCAGTTCTTC. Protein product: CASSPPGRSVDNEQFF. The variable domain in full, with the rest retrieved from reference TRBV18 and TRBJ2-1, is NAGVMQNPRHLVRRRGQEARLRCSPMKGHSHVYWYRQLPEEGLKFMVYLQKENIIDESGMPKERFSAEFPKEGPSILRIQQVVRGDSAAYFCASSPPGRSVDNEQFFGPGTRLTVL.

V and J are TRBV3-1 (or the pseudogene TRBV3-2) and TRBJ1-1, with 9 positions matching TRBD1. The CDR3 length is 14 residues. CDR1 LGHDT and CDR2 YNNKEL come from the germline V gene (reference sequence). V lost 5 bases and J lost 4; bases outside the gene matches: 5. In DNA form, the CDR3 reads TGTGCCAGCAGCAACAGGGGGCTTGGCACTGAAGCTTTCTTT. This translates into CASSNRGLGTEAFF.

The gene calls are TRBV18 and TRBJ2-1; D is possibly TRBD2 (6 bases). V lost 0 bases and J 0 bases, leaving 9 bases between the germline ends. The CDR3 is made up of 16 amino acids. Germline assignment: CDR1 KGHSH and CDR2 LQKENI. The CDR3 sequence: CASSPPGGSSYNEQFF. CDR3 sequence (DNA): TGTGCCAGCTCACCACCGGGGGGTAGCTCCTACAATGAGCAGTTCTTC.

The CDR3 DNA reads as TGTGCCAGCAGCTCAGGGGTCATGACAGGGTTGGGTGGCTACACCTTC. This codes for CASSSGVMTGLGGYTF. The chain is built from TRBV7-2 and TRBJ1-2; 7 nucleotides match TRBD1. V trimming: 4 bases; J trimming: 7 bases; junction bases outside the gene matches: 15. The CDR3 spans 16 residues. Germline assignment: CDR1 SGHTA and CDR2 FQGNSA.

The rearrangement uses TRBV19 and TRBJ2-7, with D perhaps matching TRBD1 (5 bases). CDR1 is LNHDA, CDR2 SQIVND, per germline (reference sequence). V was trimmed by 5 bases and J by 0 bases, leaving 11 bases between them. The CDR3 has 14 amino acids. The CDR3 DNA reads TGTGCCAGTAGTGCCCAAACAGGCTCCTACGAGCAGTACTTC. It encodes CASSAQTGSYEQYF.

V and J are TRBV19 and TRBJ1-4; 11 positions match TRBD1. The CDR3 runs to 14 residues. The V gene end was trimmed by 6 bases and the J gene end by 6 bases; junction bases not matched to a gene: 3. CDR1 and CDR2 (germline): LNHDA, SQIVND (reference sequence). CDR3 region: CASRRTGGDEKLFF. CDR3 sequence (DNA): TGTGCCAGTAGGAGGACAGGGGGCGATGAAAAACTGTTTTTT.

V gene TRBV2 combines with J gene TRBJ1-2; 8 nucleotides match TRBD1. The V segment lost 6 bases and the J segment 2 bases; nucleotides outside the gene matches: 5. The CDR3 totals 14 residues. Per the germline V gene, CDR1 is SNHLY and CDR2 is FYNNEI. The CDR3 sequence: CASREQGVNYGYTF. The CDR3 bases are TGTGCCAGCAGAGAACAGGGGGTGAACTATGGCTACACCTTC.